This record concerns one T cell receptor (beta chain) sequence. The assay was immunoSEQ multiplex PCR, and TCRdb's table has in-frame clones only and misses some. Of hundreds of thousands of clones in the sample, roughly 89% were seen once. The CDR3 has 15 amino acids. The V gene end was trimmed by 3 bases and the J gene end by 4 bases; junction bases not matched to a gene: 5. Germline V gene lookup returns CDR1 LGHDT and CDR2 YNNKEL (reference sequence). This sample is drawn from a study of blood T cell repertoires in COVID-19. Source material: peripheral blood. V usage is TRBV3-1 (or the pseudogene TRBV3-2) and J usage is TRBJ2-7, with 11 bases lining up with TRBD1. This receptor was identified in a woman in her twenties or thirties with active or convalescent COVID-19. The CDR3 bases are TGTGCCAGCAGCCAGTCGGACAGGGGGCTATACGAGCAGTACTTC. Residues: CASSQSDRGLYEQYF.